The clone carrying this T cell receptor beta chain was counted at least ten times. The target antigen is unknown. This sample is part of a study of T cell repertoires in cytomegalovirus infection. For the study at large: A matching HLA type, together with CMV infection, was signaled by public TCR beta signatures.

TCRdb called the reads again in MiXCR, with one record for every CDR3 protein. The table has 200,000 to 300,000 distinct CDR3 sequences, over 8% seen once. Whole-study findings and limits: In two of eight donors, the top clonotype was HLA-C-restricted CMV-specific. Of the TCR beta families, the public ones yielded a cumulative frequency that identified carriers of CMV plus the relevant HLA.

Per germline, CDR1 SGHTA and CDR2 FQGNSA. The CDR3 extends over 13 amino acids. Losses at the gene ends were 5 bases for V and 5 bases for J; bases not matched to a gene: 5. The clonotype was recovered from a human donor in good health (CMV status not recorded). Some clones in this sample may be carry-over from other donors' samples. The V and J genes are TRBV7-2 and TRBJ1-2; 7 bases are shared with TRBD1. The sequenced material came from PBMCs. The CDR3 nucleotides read TGTGCCAGCAGCCGACCAGGGGGATATGGCTACACCTTC. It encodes CASSRPGGYGYTF.